This T cell receptor (gamma chain) was identified during a study of gamma-delta chains in newborns, infants, children. Study-level background: Microbial exposure reportedly drives polyclonal innate γδ T cell expansion after birth.

Concerning this clone itself: A much larger clone sits a single nucleotide away, making a read error possible.

This CDR3 has 15 amino acids. The germline V gene has CDR1 GITISATS and CDR2 ISYDGTV (reference sequence). Trimming removed 4 bases from V and 4 bases from J; junction bases left unmatched: 1. TCRdb made new clone calls on the reads using CATT. In the table there are 650 to 850 gamma-chain clones, approximately 35% of which are singletons. Sequenced sample: blood. The chain carries TRGV9 and TRGJP. Matching the DNA to germline supplied the J gene, which TCRdb does not give. This TCR came from a child who was a newborn, infant or young child, either healthy, febrile or measles-vaccinated (not recorded which). The CDR3 loop reads CALWEQELGKKIKVF. CDR3 DNA sequence: TGTGCCTTGTGGGAACAAGAGTTGGGCAAAAAAATCAAGGTATTT.